This T cell receptor beta chain came from a study of molecular identifiers for immune sequencing clone quantification (dated by TCRdb to the late 2010s). Study-level background: In a replicate experiment, RNA from around 20,000 or 100,000 naive CD8 T cells was split into five aliquots, four of which were sequenced. The study was a methods study using CD8 T cells to benchmark molecular-identifier clustering-based TCR repertoire sequencing (MIDCIRS) and TCR RNA copy counting.

On a BD FACSAria II, naive CD8 T cells were FACS-sorted as CD8+CD4-CCR7+CD45RA+ and collected into RLT Plus buffer. To compare sensitivity, a portion of the naive CD8 T cell RNA was divided evenly between MIDCIRS and a Smart-seq2-style 5'RACE protocol. Enrichment of CD8 T cells was done with RosetteSep CD8+ T Cell Enrichment Cocktail plus Ficoll-Paque, and ACK red cell lysis came afterward. Ten or more counts support this clonotype. It has no known antigen specificity. The record has no base qualities; no much larger clone is one base away. On the study overall, not on this receptor specifically: When barcode sub-clustering was left out, chimeric consensus sequences inflated TCR diversity, with chimeras reaching as high as 47%. Modeling indicated around 3 TCR RNA copies recovered per cell, compared with about 9.7 by digital PCR, which implies a capture efficiency of 25% to 35%. In CMV-specific effector cells, clones with more than 20 RNA copies accounted for over 97% of molecules, whereas in naive cells such clones accounted for under 1%. Even against a background of about a million naive CD8 T cells, spiked-in Jurkat TCR RNA amounting to a single cell's worth was reported to be detectable. The sizes of highly expanded clones could end up underestimated when identical TCR molecules share a barcode.

Libraries were built with PCR. The sample was run on an Illumina MiSeq. Purification of total RNA was performed with the Qiagen AllPrep DNA/RNA kit. Before analysis, reads from multiple sequencing runs of the same library were pooled. Under the source paper's analysis protocol: Reads were retained only if an exact TCR constant sequence was present, and the retained reads were trimmed to 150 nt and grouped according to their 12-nt molecular barcodes. Reads within each barcode group were sub-clustered using a 15% Levenshtein threshold, and quality-weighted consensus sequences were constructed for each RNA molecule. Non-functional sequences were discarded, and so were lower-count sequences lying one edit away from another sequence. On the basis of fitting two negative binomial distributions, barcode sub-clusters with fewer than 20% of the maximum read count were discarded. In-frame beta chains were kept once TCRdb had trimmed the public reads at Q25 with fastp and called clones with MiXCR. Each CDR3 protein gets just one entry, which takes the most common genes and DNA from the rows behind it. The V and J calls were determined by TCRdb, not by the authors. Counted in this sample were nearly 20,000 distinct CDR3 sequences; roughly 20% of them appeared once. The ten top clones hold about 6% of the sample.

Reading the germline V gene gives CDR1 MDHEN and CDR2 SYDVKM. Spanning cysteine to phenylalanine, the CDR3 consists of 16 amino acids. This entry keeps only the CDR3 DNA: 48 bases, framed from base 1. The germline V and J ends show losses of 5 bases and 5 bases respectively, and no gene match explains 14 bases of the junction. What was sequenced was naive CD8+ T cells from blood, with Jurkat cell RNA spiked in. The meaning of the sample's cell subset or site label: FACS-sorted CD8+CD4-CCR7+CD45RA+ naive T cells. Recombination joined TRBV28 with TRBJ2-5; the central 7 bases match TRBD2. This receptor was identified in a human donor in good health. Some libraries in this study had Jurkat cell RNA spiked in. The bases read TGTGCCAGCAGTCACTCCCCCCGGATTAGCGGGGAGACCCAGTACTTC. Its amino acids are CASSHSPRISGETQYF.